This T cell receptor beta chain was sequenced during a study of cytomegalovirus exposure and HLA in healthy donors. Points on this clone: Its target is not known.

Study outcomes and limitations: TCR association rates varied by HLA locus in a later analysis, with DRB1 highest and HLA-C lowest. In a later analysis, HLA-associated beta chains showed higher expansion and lower generation probabilities than comparable chains. The study designated about 160 TCR beta chains cytomegalovirus-associated. In an earlier analysis, productive rearrangement rates for most beta V segments clustered near 87% or 30%.

The germline V gene encodes CDR1 MDHEN and CDR2 SYDVKM. The CDR3 totals 13 residues. V was cut by 4 bases and J by 4 bases, with 10 bases left in between. Primers included in the PCR were 60 Vbeta and 13 Jbeta primers. Measured with immunoSEQ multiplex PCR; TCRdb has only the in-frame clones, and not every one. The repertoire holds fewer than 150,000 clones, with more than 80% as singletons. The chain combines TRBV28 with TRBJ1-2; D ambiguous. Sequenced material: PBMCs. This receptor was taken from a woman in her 30s in good health and CMV-seropositive. The CDR3 nucleotides read TGTGCCAGCAGTTCTTCCGGTACCTATGGCTACACCTTC. Its translation: CASSSSGTYGYTF.